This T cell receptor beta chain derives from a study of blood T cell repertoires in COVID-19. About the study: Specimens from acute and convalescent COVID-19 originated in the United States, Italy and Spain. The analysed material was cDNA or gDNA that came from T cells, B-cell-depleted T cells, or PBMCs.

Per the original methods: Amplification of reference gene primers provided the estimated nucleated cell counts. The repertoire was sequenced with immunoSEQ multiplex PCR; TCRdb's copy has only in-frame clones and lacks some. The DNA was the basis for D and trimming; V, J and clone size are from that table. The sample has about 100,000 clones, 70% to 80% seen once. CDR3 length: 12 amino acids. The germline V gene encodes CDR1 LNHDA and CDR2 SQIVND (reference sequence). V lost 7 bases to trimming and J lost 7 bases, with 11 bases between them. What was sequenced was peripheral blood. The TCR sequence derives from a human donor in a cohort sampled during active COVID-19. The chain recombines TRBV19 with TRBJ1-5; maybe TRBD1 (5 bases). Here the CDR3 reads CASNFQGQPQHF. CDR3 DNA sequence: TGTGCCAGTAACTTTCAGGGACAGCCCCAGCATTTT.